This entry lists 15 T cell receptor beta chains sequenced from one sample in a study of blood T cells in healthy people across ages. Using a J-beta primer mix together with a sample-barcoded 5' primer, a second PCR was run for roughly 7 to 12 cycles. TCRdb analysed the 5' RACE reads with MiXCR anew, one entry per CDR3 protein. The sample records 1.4 million or so distinct CDR3 sequences, 35% to 45% being singletons. Sequenced material: blood. The receptor source for this set is a woman in her late teens or twenties in good health.

This chain links TRBV4-2 with TRBJ2-1; D might be TRBD2 (7 bases). The CDR3 covers 16 residues. Germline V gene lookup returns CDR1 LGHNA and CDR2 YNFKEQ. V was clipped by 4 bases and J by 1 base, with 14 bases between them. The CDR3: CASSRGEGGSYNEQFF. DNA for the CDR3: TGTGCCAGCAGCCGGGGGGAGGGGGGATCCTACAATGAGCAGTTCTTC.

The V call is TRBV27, the J call TRBJ2-1; 13 bases agree with TRBD2. This CDR3 has 17 amino acids. Germline CDR1 MNHEY, CDR2 SMNVEV (reference sequence). The V gene end was trimmed by 4 bases and the J gene end by 5 bases; junction bases not matched to a gene: 8. The CDR3 DNA sequence: TGTGCCAGCAGTTCCGGACTAGCGGGGGCCCGGGACAATGAGCAGTTCTTC. The encoded protein is CASSSGLAGARDNEQFF.

This chain joins TRBV5-1 and TRBJ2-3, with D possibly TRBD1 on 7 matching bases. The CDR3 totals 15 residues. Trimming removed 3 bases at V and 3 bases at J, with 14 bases between. The germline CDR1 and CDR2 sequences are SGHRS and YFSETQ. The CDR3 DNA reads as TGCGCCAGCAGCTCTGGGGCGGGACAGACAGATACGCAGTATTTT. Protein: CASSSGAGQTDTQYF.

This clonotype occurred a few times. This chain links TRBV6-2 or TRBV6-3 with TRBJ1-5; 8 bases are a match to TRBD1. Per germline, CDR1 MNHEY and CDR2 SVGEGT. V lost 2 bases to trimming and J lost 5 bases; unmatched junction nucleotides: 2. The CDR3 length is 14 residues. The CDR3 reads CASSYAGGYQPQHF. The CDR3 coding sequence is TGTGCCAGCAGTTACGCAGGGGGCTATCAGCCCCAGCATTTT.

This clonotype was counted only a few times. This sequence joins TRBV4-3 and TRBJ2-7; 10 bases are a match to TRBD1. V was pared by 6 bases and J by 7 bases, with 12 bases of the junction left unmatched. In germline, CDR1 is LGHNA, CDR2 YSLEER. The CDR3 runs 15 residues. The DNA for the CDR3 is TGCGCCAGCAGTTACCCGGGACAGGGGTACAATGAGCAGTACTTC. Encoded protein: CASSYPGQGYNEQYF.

This clonotype has a handful of counts. This chain joins TRBV12-3 or TRBV12-4 and TRBJ1-2, with D unclear. V was clipped by 8 bases and J by 5 bases, with 24 bases between them. The CDR3 spans 16 residues. Here the CDR3 reads CASSIRRAIELYGYTF. CDR3 in DNA: TGTGCCAGCTCCATCCGACGAGCGATCGAATTGTATGGCTACACCTTC.

J is TRBJ2-7 and V is TRBV27; possible D gene TRBD2, 6 bases. This CDR3 region has 14 residues. V lost 2 bases and J lost 6, with 14 bases in between. Germline V gives CDR1 MNHEY, CDR2 SMNVEV (reference sequence). The CDR3 region is CASSLISGGGEQYF. The CDR3 DNA reads TGTGCCAGCAGTTTAATTTCCGGGGGAGGCGAGCAGTACTTC.

In DNA, the CDR3 is TGTGCCAGCAGCGTAAGCGACAGGGGGGGTACAAATGAGCAGTTCTTC. Protein product: CASSVSDRGGTNEQFF. This sequence joins TRBV9 and TRBJ2-1; 9 nucleotides line up with TRBD1. Trimming removed 1 base from V and 7 bases from J; junction bases left unmatched: 9. The CDR3 covers 16 residues. Germline CDR1 and CDR2: SGDLS and YYNGEE.

This clonotype was seen a handful of times. This chain joins TRBV20-1 and TRBJ2-1; 9 bases map to TRBD2. The CDR3 extends over 14 amino acids. CDR1 and CDR2 (germline): DFQATT, SNEGSKA (reference sequence). J was trimmed by 6 bases and V by 7 bases; bases with no gene match: 10. This CDR3 is CSVRVAGDRNEQFF. CDR3 bases: TGCAGTGTCAGGGTAGCGGGAGATCGCAATGAGCAGTTCTTC.

This clonotype came up a few times. The gene calls are TRBV15 and TRBJ2-1; tentative D call: TRBD2 (5 bases). The CDR3 has 13 residues. Germline CDR1 and CDR2: LNHNV and YYDKDF (reference sequence). Trimming pared 8 bases from V and 6 bases from J, leaving 14 bases between. The CDR3 nucleotides are TGTGCCACCCTGGACTCGAGCTTCAATGAGCAGTTCTTC. It translates to CATLDSSFNEQFF.

This chain connects TRBV12-3 or TRBV12-4 to TRBJ1-3; a weak D match, TRBD1 (6 bases). The length of the CDR3 is 16 residues. V was cut by 1 base and J by 4 bases, with 14 bases left in between. CDR3 residues: CASSLVEGTYGNTIYF. The CDR3 nucleotides read TGTGCCAGCAGTTTAGTCGAAGGGACATACGGAAACACCATATATTTT.

This clonotype was observed a few times. The chain couples TRBV7-9 to TRBJ1-2, with 7 bases matching TRBD1. V shed 4 bases, J shed 4 bases, and the junction held 9 bases outside the gene matches. Germline CDR1 and CDR2: SEHNR and FQNEAQ (reference sequence). The CDR3 extends over 15 amino acids. CDR3 nucleotides: TGTGCCAGCAGCTCCATCCTGGGACAGCCCTATGGCTACACCTTC. Translation: CASSSILGQPYGYTF.

Note on this clonotype: This may be a read error, as it is one base from a much larger clone. V usage is TRBV12-3 or TRBV12-4 and J usage is TRBJ2-1; possibly TRBD1 for D (5 bases). The V end was cut by 3 bases, the J end by 3 bases, with 9 bases between. CDR3 length: 14 residues. The CDR3 spells CASSLGRDYNEQFF. The CDR3 nucleotides read TGTGCCAGCAGTTTGGGCAGGGACTACAATGAGCAGTTCTTC.

The rearrangement links TRBV18 to TRBJ2-1, with TRBD2 matching over 13 bases. This CDR3 has 16 amino acids. Trimming at V came to 5 bases and at J to 4 bases, leaving 5 bases not matched to a gene. Germline V CDR1 and CDR2: KGHSH, LQKENI. As DNA, the CDR3 is TGTGCCAGCTCAACTAGCGGGAGGGCTCGTTACAATGAGCAGTTCTTC. It yields the protein CASSTSGRARYNEQFF.

The V call is TRBV7-2, the J call TRBJ1-5; D gene ambiguous. Per the germline V gene, CDR1 is SGHTA and CDR2 is FQGNSA. V was trimmed by 5 bases and J by 9 bases, leaving 11 bases between them. This CDR3 has 12 residues. The CDR3 protein is CASSLFGLPQHF. The DNA of the CDR3 is TGTGCCAGCAGCCTGTTTGGGCTGCCCCAGCATTTT.